These 5 T cell receptor beta chains were sequenced from one sample in a study of vaccination and CD4 T cells after COVID-19. No antigen has been identified for these receptors. Regarding time point: late sampling 161 to 241 days after vaccination in three convalescent patients. Regarding treatment: 10-day PBMC culture with coronavirus spike peptide pools or control peptides (ViraFEST assay). The study sequenced cultured CD4+ T cell DNA using the Oncomine TCR Beta short-read assay. TCRdb re-called the PCR reads through MiXCR, storing one row per CDR3 protein. This table has tens of thousands of distinct CDR3 sequences, about 35% appearing once. The starting material was CD4+ T cells from blood, cultured in vitro, obtained about 7 months after SARS-CoV-2 vaccination. All receptors derive from a human donor who had recovered from COVID-19.

This clonotype was picked up a small number of times. The chain couples TRBV20-1 to TRBJ1-5; 7 nucleotides match TRBD1. This CDR3 contains 15 residues. Germline V gene sequence: CDR1 DFQATT, CDR2 SNEGSKA (reference sequence). Trimming removed 2 bases from V and 4 bases from J; junction bases left unmatched: 8. CDR3 sequence reads: CSARRFGQDNQPQHF. DNA for the CDR3: TGCAGTGCTAGAAGGTTCGGACAGGATAATCAGCCCCAGCATTTT.

The rearrangement uses TRBV28 and TRBJ2-1; D call uncertain. Trimming took off 2 bases at V and 2 bases at J, with 7 bases between the two ends. Germline lookup yields CDR1 MDHEN and CDR2 SYDVKM. There are 14 residues in the CDR3. The CDR3 DNA reads TGTGCCAGCAGTTTACAGCTCGCCTACAATGAGCAGTTCTTC. Translation gives CASSLQLAYNEQFF.

The genes are TRBV18 and TRBJ2-7; D remains ambiguous. CDR3 length: 12 residues. In germline, CDR1 is KGHSH, CDR2 LQKENI. Trimming shortened V by 2 bases and J by 2 bases, and 4 bases separated the two germline ends. In DNA form, the CDR3 reads TGTGCCAGCTCACCAACCCCCTACGAGCAGTACTTC. Encoded protein: CASSPTPYEQYF.

This chain links TRBV20-1 with TRBJ2-1; D ambiguous. This CDR3 spans 12 amino acids. Germline CDR1 is DFQATT and CDR2 is SNEGSKA (reference sequence). Trimming stripped 8 bases from V and 4 bases from J, with 12 bases between. CDR3 sequence reads: CSITRVYNEQFF. The CDR3 DNA reads TGCAGTATAACTCGGGTTTACAATGAGCAGTTCTTC.

This chain uses TRBV10-3 with TRBJ1-2; D unresolved. With 4 bases removed from V and 3 bases from J, the gap between germline ends came to 15 bases. The V gene's germline CDR1 is ENHRY and CDR2 SYGVKD. CDR3 length: 15 residues. In DNA, the CDR3 is TGTGCCATCAGTGGTGCGGGTAACAAGGACTATGGCTACACCTTC. Encoded protein: CAISGAGNKDYGYTF.